What follows are 3 T cell receptor beta chains derived from one specimen sequenced in a study of blood T cell repertoires in COVID-19. Assay used: immunoSEQ multiplex PCR; TCRdb lists only in-frame clones, some missing. Altogether some 200,000 clones are present, 84% being singletons, with the ten largest covering about 1.5%. Sample: peripheral blood. The receptors come from a woman aged 40 to 50 who had recovered from COVID-19.

The chain recombines TRBV9 with TRBJ2-2; TRBD2 agrees at 10 bases. V was pared by 3 bases and J by 3 bases, with 2 bases of the junction left unmatched. CDR1 is SGDLS, CDR2 YYNGEE, per germline. The CDR3 covers 15 residues. The CDR3 here is CASSGAGGDTGELFF. The DNA of the CDR3 is TGTGCCAGCAGCGGAGCGGGGGGGGACACCGGGGAGCTGTTTTTT.

The gene calls are TRBV2 and TRBJ1-5; 7 nucleotides match TRBD1. This CDR3 is 13 amino acids long. Germline trimming cut 9 bases from V and 0 bases from J; bases unmatched to any gene: 2. Germline lookup yields CDR1 SNHLY and CDR2 FYNNEI. CDR3 loop: CASNRGSNQPQHF. CDR3 in DNA: TGTGCCAGTAACAGGGGTAGCAATCAGCCCCAGCATTTT.

The chain uses TRBV10-3 and TRBJ1-2; 8 bases map to TRBD1. The CDR3 is made up of 13 amino acids. The V segment lost 2 bases and the J segment 8 bases; nucleotides outside the gene matches: 4. Germline-derived CDR1 and CDR2 are ENHRY and SYGVKD. The CDR3 DNA reads TGTGCCATCAGTGAGCAGGGGGCTGGGGGCTACACCTTC. It yields the protein CAISEQGAGGYTF.